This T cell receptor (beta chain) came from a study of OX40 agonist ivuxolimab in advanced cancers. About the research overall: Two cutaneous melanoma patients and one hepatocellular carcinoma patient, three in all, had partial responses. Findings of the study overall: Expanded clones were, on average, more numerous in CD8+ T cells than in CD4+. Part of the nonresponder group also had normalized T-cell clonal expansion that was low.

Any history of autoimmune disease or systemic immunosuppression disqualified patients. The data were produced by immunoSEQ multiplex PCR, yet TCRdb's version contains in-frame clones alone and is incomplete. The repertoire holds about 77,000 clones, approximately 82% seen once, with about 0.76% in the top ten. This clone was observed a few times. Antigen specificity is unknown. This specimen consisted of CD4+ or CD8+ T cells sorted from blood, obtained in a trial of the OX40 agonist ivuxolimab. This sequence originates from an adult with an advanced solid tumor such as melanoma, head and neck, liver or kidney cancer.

The chain's CDR3 is CASSLNRGNEQYF. The CDR3, as DNA: TGTGCCAGCAGCTTGAACAGGGGAAACGAGCAGTACTTC. V and J are TRBV5-8 and TRBJ2-7; TRBD1 aligns across 7 bases. The CDR3 sequence is 13 residues long. The V gene's germline CDR1 is SGHTS and CDR2 YDEGEE. The junction had 3 bases not matched to a gene; V was cut back by 1 base and J by 5 bases.